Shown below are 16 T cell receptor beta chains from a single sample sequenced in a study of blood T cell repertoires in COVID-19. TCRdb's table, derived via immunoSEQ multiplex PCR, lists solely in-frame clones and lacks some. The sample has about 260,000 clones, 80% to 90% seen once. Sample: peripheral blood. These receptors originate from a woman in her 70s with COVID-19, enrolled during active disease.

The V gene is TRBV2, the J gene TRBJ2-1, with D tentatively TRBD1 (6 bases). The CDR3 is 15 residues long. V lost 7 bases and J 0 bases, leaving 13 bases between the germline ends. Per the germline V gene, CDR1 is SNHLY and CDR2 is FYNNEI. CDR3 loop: CASNRQASSYNEQFF. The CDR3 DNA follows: TGTGCCAGCAATAGACAGGCGAGCTCCTACAATGAGCAGTTCTTC.

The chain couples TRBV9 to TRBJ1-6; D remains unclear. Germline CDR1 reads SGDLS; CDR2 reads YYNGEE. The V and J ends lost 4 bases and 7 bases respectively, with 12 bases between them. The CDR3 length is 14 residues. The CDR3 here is CASSPRVANSPLHF. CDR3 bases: TGTGCCAGCAGCCCCCGGGTAGCCAATTCACCCCTCCACTTT.

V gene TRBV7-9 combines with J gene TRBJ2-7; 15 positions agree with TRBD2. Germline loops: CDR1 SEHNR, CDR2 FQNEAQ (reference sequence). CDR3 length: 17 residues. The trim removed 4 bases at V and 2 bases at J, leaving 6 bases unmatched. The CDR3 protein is CASSSGLAGGGTYEQYF. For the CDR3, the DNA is TGTGCCAGCAGCTCGGGACTAGCGGGAGGAGGAACCTACGAGCAGTACTTC.

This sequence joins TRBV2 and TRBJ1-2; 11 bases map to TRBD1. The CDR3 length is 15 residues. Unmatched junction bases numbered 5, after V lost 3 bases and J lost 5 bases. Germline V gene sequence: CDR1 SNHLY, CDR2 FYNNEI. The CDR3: CASSEDRGRGYGYTF. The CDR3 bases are TGTGCCAGCAGTGAGGACAGGGGGCGTGGGTATGGCTACACCTTC.

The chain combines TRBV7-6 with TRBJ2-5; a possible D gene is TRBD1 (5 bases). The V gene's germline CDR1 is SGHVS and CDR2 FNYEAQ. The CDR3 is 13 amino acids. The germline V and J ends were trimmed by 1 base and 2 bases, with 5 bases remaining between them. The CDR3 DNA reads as TGTGCCAGCAGCTTAGGACAGCAAGAGACCCAGTACTTC. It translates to CASSLGQQETQYF.

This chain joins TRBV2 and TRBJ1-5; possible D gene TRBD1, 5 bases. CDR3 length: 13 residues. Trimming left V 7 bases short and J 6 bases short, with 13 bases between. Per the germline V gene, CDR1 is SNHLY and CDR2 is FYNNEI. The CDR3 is CASTVGGSQPQHF. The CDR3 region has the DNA TGTGCCAGCACCGTTGGGGGGAGTCAGCCCCAGCATTTT.

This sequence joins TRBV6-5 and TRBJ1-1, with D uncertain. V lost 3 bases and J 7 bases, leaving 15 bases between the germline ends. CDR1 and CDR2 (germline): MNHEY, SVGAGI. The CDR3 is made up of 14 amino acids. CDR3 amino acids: CASSYDGRGFEAFF. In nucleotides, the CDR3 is TGTGCCAGCAGTTATGATGGGAGAGGGTTTGAAGCTTTCTTT.

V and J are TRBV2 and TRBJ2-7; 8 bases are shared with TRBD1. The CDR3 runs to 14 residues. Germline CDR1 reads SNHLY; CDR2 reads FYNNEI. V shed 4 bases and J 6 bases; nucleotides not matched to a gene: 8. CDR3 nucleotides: TGTGCCAGCAGTGTTAGGCAGGGGGCGGGCGAGCAGTACTTC. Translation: CASSVRQGAGEQYF.

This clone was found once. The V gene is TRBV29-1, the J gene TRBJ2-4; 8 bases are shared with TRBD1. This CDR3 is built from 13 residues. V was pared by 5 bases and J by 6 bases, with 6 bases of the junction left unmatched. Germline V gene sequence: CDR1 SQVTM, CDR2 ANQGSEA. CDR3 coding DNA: TGCAGCGTTAACCAGGGGGCGGCAAACATTCAGTACTTC. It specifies CSVNQGAANIQYF.

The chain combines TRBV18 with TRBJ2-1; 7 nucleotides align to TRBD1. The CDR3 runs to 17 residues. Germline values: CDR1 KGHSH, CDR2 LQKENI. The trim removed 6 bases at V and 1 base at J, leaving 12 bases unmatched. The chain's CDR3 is CASSRLFDRESYNEQFF. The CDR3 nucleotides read TGTGCCAGCTCGCGTCTATTTGACAGGGAGTCCTACAATGAGCAGTTCTTC.

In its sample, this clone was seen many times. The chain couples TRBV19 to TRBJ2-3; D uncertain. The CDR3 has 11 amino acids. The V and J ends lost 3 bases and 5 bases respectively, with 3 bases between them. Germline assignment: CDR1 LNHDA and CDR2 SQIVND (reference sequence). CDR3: CASSIGDTQYF. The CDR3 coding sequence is TGTGCCAGTAGTATCGGAGATACGCAGTATTTT. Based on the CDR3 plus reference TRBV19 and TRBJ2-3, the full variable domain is DGGITQSPKYLFRKEGQNVTLSCEQNLNHDAMYWYRQDPGQGLRLIYYSQIVNDFQKGDIAEGYSVSREKKESFPLTVTSAQKNPTAFYLCASSIGDTQYFGPGTRLTVL.

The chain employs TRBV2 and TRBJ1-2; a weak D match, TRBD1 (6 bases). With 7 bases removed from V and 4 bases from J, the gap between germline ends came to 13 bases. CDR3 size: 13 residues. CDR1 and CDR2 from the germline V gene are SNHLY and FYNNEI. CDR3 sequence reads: CASMSRGSYGYTF. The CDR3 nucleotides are TGTGCCAGCATGAGCAGGGGATCCTATGGCTACACCTTC. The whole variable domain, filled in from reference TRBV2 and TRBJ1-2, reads EPEVTQTPSHQVTQMGQEVILRCVPISNHLYFYWYRQILGQKVEFLVSFYNNEISEKSEIFDDQFSVERPDGSNFTLKIRSTKLEDSAMYFCASMSRGSYGYTFGSGTRLTVV.

CDR3 DNA: TGTGCCAGCAGTTCGGCAGGGTTCAGCCAAGAGACCCAGTACTTC. Encoded protein: CASSSAGFSQETQYF. The J gene is TRBJ2-5, the V gene TRBV28; weak D call: TRBD1 (5 bases). The CDR3 has 15 residues. Germline V gene data show CDR1 as MDHEN and CDR2 as SYDVKM. Trimming took 4 bases from V and 1 from J, leaving 13 bases between them.

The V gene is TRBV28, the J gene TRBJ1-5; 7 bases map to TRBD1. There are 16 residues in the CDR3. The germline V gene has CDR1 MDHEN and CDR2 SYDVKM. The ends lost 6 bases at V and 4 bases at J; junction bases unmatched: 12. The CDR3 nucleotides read TGTGCCAGCAGCCGACCGGACAGGCTCTTTAATCAGCCCCAGCATTTT. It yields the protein CASSRPDRLFNQPQHF.

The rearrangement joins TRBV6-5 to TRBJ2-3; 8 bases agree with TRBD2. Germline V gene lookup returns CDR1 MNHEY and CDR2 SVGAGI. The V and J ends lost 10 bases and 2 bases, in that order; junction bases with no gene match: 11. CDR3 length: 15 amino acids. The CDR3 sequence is CATTLGRGSTDTQYF. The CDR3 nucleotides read TGTGCCACTACTCTCGGGAGGGGGTCCACAGATACGCAGTATTTT.

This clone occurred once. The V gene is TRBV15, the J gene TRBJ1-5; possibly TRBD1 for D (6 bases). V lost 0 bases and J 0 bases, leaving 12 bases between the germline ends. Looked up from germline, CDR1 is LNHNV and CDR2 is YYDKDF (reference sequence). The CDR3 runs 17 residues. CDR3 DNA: TGTGCCACCAGCAGAGATCCGACAGGCGATAGCAATCAGCCCCAGCATTTT. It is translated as CATSRDPTGDSNQPQHF. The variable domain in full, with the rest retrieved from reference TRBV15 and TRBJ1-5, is DAMVIQNPRYQVTQFGKPVTLSCSQTLNHNVMYWYQQKSSQAPKLLFHYYDKDFNNEADTPDNFQSRRPNTSFCFLDIRSPGLGDTAMYLCATSRDPTGDSNQPQHFGDGTRLSIL.